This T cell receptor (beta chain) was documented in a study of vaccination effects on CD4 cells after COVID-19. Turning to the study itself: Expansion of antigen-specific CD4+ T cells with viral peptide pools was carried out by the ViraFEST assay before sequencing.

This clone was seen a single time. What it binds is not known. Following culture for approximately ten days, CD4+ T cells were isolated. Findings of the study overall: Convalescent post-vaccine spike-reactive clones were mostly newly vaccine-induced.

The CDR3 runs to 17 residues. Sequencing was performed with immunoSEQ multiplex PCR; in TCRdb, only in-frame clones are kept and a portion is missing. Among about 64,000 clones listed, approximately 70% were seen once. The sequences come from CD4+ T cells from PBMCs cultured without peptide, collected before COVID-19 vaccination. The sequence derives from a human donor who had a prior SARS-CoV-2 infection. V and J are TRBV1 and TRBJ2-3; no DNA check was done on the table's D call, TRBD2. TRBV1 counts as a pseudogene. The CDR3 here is CTSSQDPGSVGTDTQYF. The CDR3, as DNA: TGCACCAGCAGCCAAGATCCCGGGAGTGTGGGCACAGATACGCAGTATTTT.